This T cell receptor (beta chain) comes out of a study of blood T cell repertoires in COVID-19. Study overall: COVID-19 samples, acute and convalescent, were from the United States, Italy and Spain.

V was shortened by 3 bases and J by 3 bases, with 15 bases between the two germline ends. Germline CDR1 reads MNHNS; CDR2 reads SASEGT. CDR3 length: 16 residues. Produced via immunoSEQ multiplex PCR; TCRdb's table is partial and in-frame only. The table lists 350,000 to 500,000 clones, about 88% of them singletons. Each exposed participant met a COVID-19 case in the 2 weeks preceding study entry. The clonotype originates from a woman younger than 35 who had been exposed to COVID-19. Sequencing was carried out using PBMCs or T cells enriched from blood (not recorded which). This chain connects TRBV6-1 to TRBJ1-5; D is unresolved. Here the CDR3 reads CASSDLPGLNNQPQHF. CDR3 in DNA: TGTGCCAGCAGTGACCTCCCCGGACTGAACAATCAGCCCCAGCATTTT.